Listed below are T cell receptor beta chains from one sample, sequenced in a study of blood T cell repertoires in COVID-19. TCRdb's copy holds only in-frame clones and misses some; the assay was immunoSEQ multiplex PCR. The sample holds under 250,000 clones, roughly 81% seen once. Sequencing input: peripheral blood. These receptors were obtained from a man aged 45-65 years with acute or convalescent COVID-19. CDR3s include the opening cysteine and the closing phenylalanine or tryptophan.

V	CDR3
TRBV15	CATSLGPGSYEQYF
TRBV25-1	CASSRTGTAYNEQFF
TRBV5-5	CASSQGTVNSPLHF
TRBV19	CASSVDRGPEAFF
TRBV5-1	CASSLVTGRSGANVLTF
TRBV5-6	CASSFQGNEKLFF
TRBV16	CASSPDRDYEQYF
TRBV5-6	CASSLGPQGDYEQYF
TRBV24-1	CATSDQRDYGYTF
TRBV2	CASSTGTGNTGELFF
TRBV4-1	CASSQPGQALYGYTF
TRBV7-9	CASSDRDWVQLATNEKLFF
TRBV6-1	CASSEPGQGSHEQYF
TRBV10-3	CAISDLGTADGYTF
TRBV4-1	CASSQGERQGKQPQHF
TRBV7-2	CASSLGGQGSYGYTF
TRBV9	CASSVDGRTETQYF
TRBV18	CASSPEVTMNTEAFF
TRBV4-1	CASSPLAPAGGSGANVLTF
TRBV7-3	CASSLGTGVTGELFF
TRBV7-8	CASSPGVSYEQYF
TRBV10-3	CAIGGAGANVLTF
TRBV9	CASSATGGTDEQFF
TRBV14	CASSQWSTYEQYF
TRBV10-3	CAINPGTSIDTGELFF
TRBV4-1	CASSQGQGRNTEAFF
TRBV4-1	CASSQDAWTGAGGYTF
TRBV5-4	CASRTGLAGGNTGELFF
TRBV2	CAGSTDSYEQYF
TRBV27	CASSLALGSTDTQYF
TRBV24-1	CATKGRGTTEAFF
TRBV12-3/TRBV12-4	CASSRELWTEAFF
TRBV12-5	CASGRISGGDTDTQYF
TRBV2	CASSVQGTGELFF
TRBV5-1	CASSWGQLLNYGYTF
TRBV29-1	CSVSQGRNQPQHF
TRBV5-1	CASSFRDTGAGELFF
TRBV10-1	CASSARTGGTDTQYF
TRBV18	CASSPGRGNQPQHF
TRBV7-2	CASSSTGSQPQHF
TRBV7-2	CASSLTPTDTQYF
TRBV28	CASSFRQLRDTQYF
TRBV19	CASSSDRVVNTIYF
TRBV19	CASSDRGYGYTF
TRBV30	CAWSPAGTGGYEQYF
TRBV6-5	CASSYRLGQNTEAFF
TRBV30	CAWNQGYGTGELFF
TRBV2	CASSFRTKMNTEAFF
TRBV5-1	CASSLDLWTGSSYEQYF
TRBV19	CASSPWTSGNNEQFF
TRBV3-1/TRBV3-2	CASSPRDRVREQYF
TRBV5-5	CASSLSGLWGGGQYF
TRBV30	CAWSVLGGSEQYF
TRBV6-2/TRBV6-3	CASSYPSRGLADQETQYF
TRBV18	CASSPSGSYNEQFF
TRBV5-1	CASSLGGLAGETGELFF
TRBV5-1	CASSLGQSYEQYF
TRBV9	CASSPAGTADGYTF
TRBV9	CASSVAGGVDTEAFF
TRBV6-1	CASSDRTYYNYGYTF